The rows below give T cell receptor beta chains drawn from one sample of a study of cytomegalovirus exposure and HLA in healthy donors. Only in-frame clones appear in the TCRdb table, and some are missing; sequencing was by immunoSEQ multiplex PCR. This sample yields 110,000 to 150,000 clones, of which more than 8% are seen a single time; 1.5% to 2% belongs to the top ten. What was sequenced was PBMCs. These receptors were collected from a man between 50 and 59 years old in good health and CMV-seronegative. CDR3s include the opening cysteine and the closing phenylalanine or tryptophan. A D gene is named only where the DNA matches it firmly. Clone size is shown for a subset of rows, as once, few, many or a class of expanded clone.

V gene	clone size	CDR3 length	J gene	D gene	CDR3 DNA	CDR3 protein
TRBV7-9	few	11	TRBJ1-1	NA	TGTGCCAGCAGCTTAGTGCGTGAAGCTTTCTTT	CASSLVREAFF
TRBV29-1	few	14	TRBJ2-3	NA	TGCAGCGTTGGAACAGGTCTGAGCACAGATACGCAGTATTTT	CSVGTGLSTDTQYF
TRBV4-2	NA	13	TRBJ1-3	NA	TGTGCCAGCAGCCCTAGCTCTGGAAACACCATATATTTT	CASSPSSGNTIYF
TRBV9	few	16	TRBJ1-4	NA	TGTGCCAGCAGCTTAGGAGAACGTTCCCTTAATGAAAAACTGTTTTTT	CASSLGERSLNEKLFF
TRBV6-5	few	14	TRBJ2-1	NA	TGTGCCAGCAGTTATGGGGCAAGGTACAATGAGCAGTTCTTC	CASSYGARYNEQFF
TRBV5-1	medium-sized	17	TRBJ1-1	TRBD1	TGCGCCAGCAGCTTGGCCGGACAGGGAGGTTGGGGAACTGAAGCTTTCTTT	CASSLAGQGGWGTEAFF
TRBV20-1	few	11	TRBJ2-7	NA	TGCAGTGCAAGACCTGCGTACGAGCAGTACTTC	CSARPAYEQYF
TRBV30	NA	18	TRBJ2-2	TRBD1	TGTGCCTCTTCTTTGGACAGGGGTATAGTTACGGACACCGGGGAGCTGTTTTTT	CASSLDRGIVTDTGELFF
TRBV28	few	15	TRBJ2-1	TRBD1	TGTGCCAGCGGCCAGGACAGGGGGGTCTACAATGAGCAGTTCTTC	CASGQDRGVYNEQFF
TRBV5-6	NA	12	TRBJ1-2	NA	TGTGCCAGCAGATTAGGGGCTCGGGGCTACACCTTC	CASRLGARGYTF
TRBV6-5	NA	13	TRBJ1-2	NA	TGTGCCAGCAGTTACACGCGGGAGTATGGCTACACCTTC	CASSYTREYGYTF
TRBV7-2	NA	15	TRBJ2-7	TRBD2	TGTGCCAGCAGCTTAGCACTAGCGGGGCCCTACGAGCAGTACTTC	CASSLALAGPYEQYF
TRBV28	few	12	TRBJ2-5	NA	TGTGCCAGCAGGCAGGGCCCAGAGACCCAGTACTTC	CASRQGPETQYF
TRBV30	NA	13	TRBJ1-2	TRBD1	TGTGCCTGGAGCCGGGACAGGCCATATGGCTACACCTTC	CAWSRDRPYGYTF
TRBV7-9	few	16	TRBJ1-5	NA	TGTGCCAGCAGCCCCGGGGTGGGGGGAAGCAATCAGCCCCAGCATTTT	CASSPGVGGSNQPQHF
TRBV5-6	few	15	TRBJ2-2	TRBD1	TGTGCCAGCAGCTTCGCGACAGGGTACACCGGGGAGCTGTTTTTT	CASSFATGYTGELFF
TRBV4-2	few	16	TRBJ2-5	NA	TGTGCCAGCAGCCCCGTAGGGCCTCAACGGGGAGAGACCCAGTACTTC	CASSPVGPQRGETQYF
TRBV5-1	few	15	TRBJ2-2	TRBD1	TGCGCCAGCAGCCCTGGACAGGAGAACACCGGGGAGCTGTTTTTT	CASSPGQENTGELFF
TRBV7-3	few	16	TRBJ1-5	NA	TGTGCCAGCAGCTTTTCCAGGGCCAGACCCAATCAGCCCCAGCATTTT	CASSFSRARPNQPQHF
TRBV5-5	NA	14	TRBJ2-7	TRBD1	TGTGCCAGCAGCCCCGGGACAGGCCCCTACGAGCAGTACTTC	CASSPGTGPYEQYF
TRBV19	NA	14	TRBJ2-7	NA	TGTGCCAGTAGTATCACAGGGAACTCCTACGAGCAGTACTTC	CASSITGNSYEQYF